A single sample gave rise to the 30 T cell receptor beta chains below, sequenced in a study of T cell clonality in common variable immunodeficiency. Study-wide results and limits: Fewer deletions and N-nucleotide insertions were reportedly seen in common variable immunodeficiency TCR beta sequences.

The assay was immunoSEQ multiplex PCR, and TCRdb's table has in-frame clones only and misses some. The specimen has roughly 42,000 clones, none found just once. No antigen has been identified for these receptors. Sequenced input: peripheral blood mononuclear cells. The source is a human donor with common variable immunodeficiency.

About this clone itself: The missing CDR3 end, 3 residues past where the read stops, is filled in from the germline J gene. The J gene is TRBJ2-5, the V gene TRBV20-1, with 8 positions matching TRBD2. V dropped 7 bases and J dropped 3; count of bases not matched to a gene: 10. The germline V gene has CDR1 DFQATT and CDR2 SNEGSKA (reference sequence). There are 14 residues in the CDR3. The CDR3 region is CSERRGAVKETQYF. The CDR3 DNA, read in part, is TGCAGTGAGAGGCGGGGGGCCGTAAAAGAGACC.

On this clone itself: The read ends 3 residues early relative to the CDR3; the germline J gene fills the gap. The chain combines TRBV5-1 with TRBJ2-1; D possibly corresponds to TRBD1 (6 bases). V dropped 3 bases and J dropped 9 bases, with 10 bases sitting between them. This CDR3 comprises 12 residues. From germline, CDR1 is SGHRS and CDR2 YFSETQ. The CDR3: CASSSTGREQFF. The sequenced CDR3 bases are TGCGCCAGCAGCTCAACAGGGCGTGAG.

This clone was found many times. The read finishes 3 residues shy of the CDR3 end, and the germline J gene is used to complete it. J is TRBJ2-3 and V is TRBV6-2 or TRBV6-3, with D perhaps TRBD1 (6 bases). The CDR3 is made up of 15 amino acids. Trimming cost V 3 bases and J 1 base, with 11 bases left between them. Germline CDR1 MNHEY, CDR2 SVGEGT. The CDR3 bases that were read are TGTGCCAGCAGTTATCAGGGGCTGGGCACAGATACG. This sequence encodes CASSYQGLGTDT. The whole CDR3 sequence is CASSYQGLGTDTQYF.

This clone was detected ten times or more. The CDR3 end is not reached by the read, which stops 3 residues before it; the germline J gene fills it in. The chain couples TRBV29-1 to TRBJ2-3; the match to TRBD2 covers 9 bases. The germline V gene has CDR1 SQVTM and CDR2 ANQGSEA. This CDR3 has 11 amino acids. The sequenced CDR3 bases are TGCAGCGTTACGGAGCGGGGGGCG. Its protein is CSVTERGA. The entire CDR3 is CSVTERGAQYF.

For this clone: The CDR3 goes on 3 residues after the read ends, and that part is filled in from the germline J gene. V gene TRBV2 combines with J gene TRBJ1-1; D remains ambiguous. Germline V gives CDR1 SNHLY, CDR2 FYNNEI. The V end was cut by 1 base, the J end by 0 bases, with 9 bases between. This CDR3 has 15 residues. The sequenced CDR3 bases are TGTGCCAGCAGTGAAGAGCGGCAATTGAACACTGAA. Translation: CASSEERQLNTE. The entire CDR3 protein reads CASSEERQLNTEAFF.

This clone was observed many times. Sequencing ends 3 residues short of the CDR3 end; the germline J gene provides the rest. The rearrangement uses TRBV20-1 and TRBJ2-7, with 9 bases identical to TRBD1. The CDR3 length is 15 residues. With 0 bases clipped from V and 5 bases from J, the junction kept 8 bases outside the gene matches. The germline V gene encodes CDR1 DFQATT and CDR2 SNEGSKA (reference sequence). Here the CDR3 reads CSARDQNRGLDEQYF. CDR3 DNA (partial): TGCAGTGCTAGAGATCAAAACAGGGGGCTCGACGAG.

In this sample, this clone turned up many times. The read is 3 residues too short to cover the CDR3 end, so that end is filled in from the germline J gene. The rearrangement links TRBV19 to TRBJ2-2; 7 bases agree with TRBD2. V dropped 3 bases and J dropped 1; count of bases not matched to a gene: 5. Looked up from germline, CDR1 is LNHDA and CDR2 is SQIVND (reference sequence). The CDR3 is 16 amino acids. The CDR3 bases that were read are TGTGCCAGTAGTATTGTAGCGGGCATGAACACCGGGGAG. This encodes CASSIVAGMNTGE. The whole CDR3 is CASSIVAGMNTGELFF.

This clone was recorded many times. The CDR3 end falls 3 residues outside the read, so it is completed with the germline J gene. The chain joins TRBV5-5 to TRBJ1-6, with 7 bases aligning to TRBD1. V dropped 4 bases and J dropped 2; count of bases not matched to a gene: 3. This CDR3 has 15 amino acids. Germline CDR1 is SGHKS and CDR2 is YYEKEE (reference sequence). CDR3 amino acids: CASSLQGAYNSPLHF. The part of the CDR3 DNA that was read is TGTGCCAGCAGCCTGCAGGGGGCCTATAATTCACCC.

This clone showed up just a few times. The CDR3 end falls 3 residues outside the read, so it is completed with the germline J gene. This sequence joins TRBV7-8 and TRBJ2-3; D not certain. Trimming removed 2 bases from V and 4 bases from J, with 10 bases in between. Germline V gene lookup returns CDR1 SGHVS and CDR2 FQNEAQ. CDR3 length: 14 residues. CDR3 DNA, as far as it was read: TGTGCCAGCAGCTTATCCCTAATTTCAGATACG. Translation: CASSLSLISDT. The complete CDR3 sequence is CASSLSLISDTQYF.

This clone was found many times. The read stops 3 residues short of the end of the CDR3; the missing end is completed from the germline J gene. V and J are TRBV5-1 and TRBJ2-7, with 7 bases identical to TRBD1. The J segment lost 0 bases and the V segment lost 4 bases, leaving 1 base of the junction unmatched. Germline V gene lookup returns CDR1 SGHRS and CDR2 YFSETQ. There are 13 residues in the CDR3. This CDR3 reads CASSRTGSYEQYF. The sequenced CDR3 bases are TGCGCCAGCAGCCGGACAGGCTCCTACGAG.

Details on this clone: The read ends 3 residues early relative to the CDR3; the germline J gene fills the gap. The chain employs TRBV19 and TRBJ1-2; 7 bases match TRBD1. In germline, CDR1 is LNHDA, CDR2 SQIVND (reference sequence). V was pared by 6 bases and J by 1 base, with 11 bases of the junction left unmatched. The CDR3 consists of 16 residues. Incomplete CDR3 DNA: TGTGCCAGTAGGGGACTTAGGAGGGACAGTAACTATGGC. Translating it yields CASRGLRRDSNYG. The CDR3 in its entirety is CASRGLRRDSNYGYTF.

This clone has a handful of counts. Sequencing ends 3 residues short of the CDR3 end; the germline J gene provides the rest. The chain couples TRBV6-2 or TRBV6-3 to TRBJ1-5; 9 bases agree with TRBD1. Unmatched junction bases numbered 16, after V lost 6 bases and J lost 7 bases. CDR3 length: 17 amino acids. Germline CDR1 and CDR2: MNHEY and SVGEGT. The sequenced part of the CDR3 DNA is TGTGCCAGCAGCCCTCGGGGGGCACAGGGGGCCAACCAGCCC. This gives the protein CASSPRGAQGANQP. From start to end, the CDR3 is CASSPRGAQGANQPQHF.

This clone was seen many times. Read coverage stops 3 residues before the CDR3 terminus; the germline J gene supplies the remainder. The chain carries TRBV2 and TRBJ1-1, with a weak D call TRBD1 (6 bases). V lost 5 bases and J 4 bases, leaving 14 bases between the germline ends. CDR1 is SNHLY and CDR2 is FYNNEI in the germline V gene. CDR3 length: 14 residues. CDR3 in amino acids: CASSWTVLGTEAFF. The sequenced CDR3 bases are TGTGCCAGCAGTTGGACAGTTTTGGGCACTGAA.

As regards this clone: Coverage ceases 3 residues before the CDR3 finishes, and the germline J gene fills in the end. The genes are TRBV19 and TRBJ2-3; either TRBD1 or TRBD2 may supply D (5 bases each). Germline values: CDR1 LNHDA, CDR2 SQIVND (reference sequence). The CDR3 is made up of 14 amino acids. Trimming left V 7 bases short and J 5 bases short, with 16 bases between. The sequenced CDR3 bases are TGTGCCAGTAATAGAGGGGAATTGATAGATACG. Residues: CASNRGELIDT. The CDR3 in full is CASNRGELIDTQYF.

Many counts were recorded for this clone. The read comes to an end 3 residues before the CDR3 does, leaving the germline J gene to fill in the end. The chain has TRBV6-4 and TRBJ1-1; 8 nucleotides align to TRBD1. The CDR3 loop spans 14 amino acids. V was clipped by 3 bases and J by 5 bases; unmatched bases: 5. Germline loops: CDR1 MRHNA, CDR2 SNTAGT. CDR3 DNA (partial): TGTGCCAGCAGTGAAAGCCAGGGGGCAACTGAA. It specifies CASSESQGATE. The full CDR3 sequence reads CASSESQGATEAFF.

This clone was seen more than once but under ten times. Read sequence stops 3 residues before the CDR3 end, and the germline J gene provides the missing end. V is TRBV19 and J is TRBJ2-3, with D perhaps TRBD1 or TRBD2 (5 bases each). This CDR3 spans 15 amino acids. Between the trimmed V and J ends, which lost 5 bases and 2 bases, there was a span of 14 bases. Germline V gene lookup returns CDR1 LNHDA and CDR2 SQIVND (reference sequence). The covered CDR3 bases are TGTGCCAGTAGTGAGGGGTGGGTACACACAGATACG. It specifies CASSEGWVHTDT. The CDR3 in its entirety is CASSEGWVHTDTQYF.

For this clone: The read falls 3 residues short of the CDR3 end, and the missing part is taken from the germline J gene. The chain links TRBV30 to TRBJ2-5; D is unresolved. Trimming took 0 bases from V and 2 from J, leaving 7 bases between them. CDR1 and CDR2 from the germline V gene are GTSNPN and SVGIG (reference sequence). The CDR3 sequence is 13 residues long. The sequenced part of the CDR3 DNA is TGTGCCTGGAGTGTACTGAGACAAGAGACC. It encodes CAWSVLRQET. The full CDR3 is CAWSVLRQETQYF.

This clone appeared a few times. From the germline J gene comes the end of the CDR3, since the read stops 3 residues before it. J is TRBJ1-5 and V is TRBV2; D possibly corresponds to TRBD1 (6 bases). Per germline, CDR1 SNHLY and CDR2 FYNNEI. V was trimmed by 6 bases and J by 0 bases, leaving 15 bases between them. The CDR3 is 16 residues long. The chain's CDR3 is CASSQQGAYSNQPQHF. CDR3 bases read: TGTGCCAGCAGCCAACAGGGTGCCTATAGCAATCAGCCC.

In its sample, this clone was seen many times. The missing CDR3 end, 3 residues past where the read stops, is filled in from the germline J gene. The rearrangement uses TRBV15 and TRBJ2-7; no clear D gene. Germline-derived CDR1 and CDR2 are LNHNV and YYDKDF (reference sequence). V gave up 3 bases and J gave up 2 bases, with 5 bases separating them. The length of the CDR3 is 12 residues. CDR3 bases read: TGTGCCACCAGCAGGGGCCCCTACGAG. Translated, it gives CATSRGPYE. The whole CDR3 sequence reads CATSRGPYEQYF.

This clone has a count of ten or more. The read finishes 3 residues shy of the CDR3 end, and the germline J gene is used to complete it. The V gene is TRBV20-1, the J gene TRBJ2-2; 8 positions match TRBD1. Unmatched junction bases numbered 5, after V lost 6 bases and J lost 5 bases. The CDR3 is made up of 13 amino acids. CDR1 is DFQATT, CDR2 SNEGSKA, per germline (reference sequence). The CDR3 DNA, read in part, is TGCAGTGCCCCAAGGACAGGGACCGGGGAG. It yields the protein CSAPRTGTGE. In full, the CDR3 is CSAPRTGTGELFF.

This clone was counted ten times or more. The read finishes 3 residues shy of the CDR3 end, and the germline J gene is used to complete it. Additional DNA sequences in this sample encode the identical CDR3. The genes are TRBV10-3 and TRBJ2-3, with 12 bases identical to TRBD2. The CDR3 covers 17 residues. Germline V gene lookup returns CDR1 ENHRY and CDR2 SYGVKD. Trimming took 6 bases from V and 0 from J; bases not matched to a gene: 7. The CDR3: CAISPTSGRTSTDTQYF. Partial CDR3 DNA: TGTGCCATCAGCCCGACTAGCGGGAGAACTAGCACAGATACG.

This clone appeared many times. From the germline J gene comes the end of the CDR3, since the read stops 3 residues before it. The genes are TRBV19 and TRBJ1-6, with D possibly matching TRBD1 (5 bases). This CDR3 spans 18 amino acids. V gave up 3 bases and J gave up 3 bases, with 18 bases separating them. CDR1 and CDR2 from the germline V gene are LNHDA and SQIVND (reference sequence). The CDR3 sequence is CASSIGGAYDDYNSPLHF. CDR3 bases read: TGTGCCAGTAGTATTGGCGGGGCCTATGACGACTATAATTCACCC.

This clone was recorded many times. The CDR3 bases that were read are TGTGCCAGTAGTATAATGAAGGGGGTGTCGAATTCACCC. Translation gives CASSIMKGVSNSP. The whole CDR3 reads CASSIMKGVSNSPLHF. The gene calls are TRBV19 and TRBJ1-6, with D perhaps TRBD1 (6 bases). The missing CDR3 end, 3 residues past where the read stops, is filled in from the germline J gene. Germline CDR1 reads LNHDA; CDR2 reads SQIVND (reference sequence). V shed 2 bases and J shed 7 bases, with 15 bases lying between them. The CDR3 consists of 16 residues.

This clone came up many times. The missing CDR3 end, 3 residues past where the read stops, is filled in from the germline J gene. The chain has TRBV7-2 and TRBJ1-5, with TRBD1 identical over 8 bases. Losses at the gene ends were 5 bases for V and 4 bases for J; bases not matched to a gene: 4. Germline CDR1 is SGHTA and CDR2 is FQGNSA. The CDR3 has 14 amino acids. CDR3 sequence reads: CASSPWTGNQPQHF. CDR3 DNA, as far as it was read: TGTGCCAGCAGCCCCTGGACAGGGAATCAGCCC.

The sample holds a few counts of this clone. This CDR3 is CASSPSTGMVEQYF. CDR3 bases read: TGTGCCAGCTCACCCTCAACAGGGATGGTCGAG. The chain uses TRBV18 and TRBJ2-7; D possibly corresponds to TRBD1 (6 bases). Read coverage stops 3 residues before the CDR3 terminus; the germline J gene supplies the remainder. Germline CDR1 KGHSH, CDR2 LQKENI. There are 14 residues in the CDR3. Trimming pared 3 bases from V and 6 bases from J, leaving 15 bases between.

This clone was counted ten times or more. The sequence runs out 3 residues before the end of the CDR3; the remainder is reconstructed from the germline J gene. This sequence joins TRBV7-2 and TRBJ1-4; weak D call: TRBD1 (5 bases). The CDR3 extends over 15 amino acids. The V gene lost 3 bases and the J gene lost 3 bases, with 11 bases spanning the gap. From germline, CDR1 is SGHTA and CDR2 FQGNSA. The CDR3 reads CASSFMAGPNEKLFF. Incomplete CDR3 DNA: TGTGCCAGCAGCTTCATGGCAGGGCCTAATGAAAAA.

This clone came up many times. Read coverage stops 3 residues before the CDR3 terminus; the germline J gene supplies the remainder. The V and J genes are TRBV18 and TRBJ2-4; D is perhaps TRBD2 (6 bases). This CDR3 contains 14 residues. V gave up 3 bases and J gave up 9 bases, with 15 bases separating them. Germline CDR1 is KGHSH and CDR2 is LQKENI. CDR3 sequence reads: CASSPGLGEGIQYF. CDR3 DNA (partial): TGTGCCAGCTCACCGGGACTCGGTGAAGGCATT. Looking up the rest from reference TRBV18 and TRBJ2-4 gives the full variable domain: NAGVMQNPRHLVRRRGQEARLRCSPMKGHSHVYWYRQLPEEGLKFMVYLQKENIIDESGMPKERFSAEFPKEGPSILRIQQVVRGDSAAYFCASSPGLGEGIQYFGAGTRLSVL.

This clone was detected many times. The DNA read from the CDR3 is TGCAGCGTTGCTAGCGGGAGCTACAATGAG. Its translation is CSVASGSYNE. In full, the CDR3 reads CSVASGSYNEQFF. The chain employs TRBV29-1 and TRBJ2-1, with 10 bases identical to TRBD2. The CDR3 extends 3 residues past the end of the read, so its final part is completed from the germline J gene. The CDR3 extends over 13 amino acids. J gave up 3 bases and V 4 bases, and 0 bases lay outside the gene matches. CDR1 and CDR2 from the germline V gene are SQVTM and ANQGSEA.

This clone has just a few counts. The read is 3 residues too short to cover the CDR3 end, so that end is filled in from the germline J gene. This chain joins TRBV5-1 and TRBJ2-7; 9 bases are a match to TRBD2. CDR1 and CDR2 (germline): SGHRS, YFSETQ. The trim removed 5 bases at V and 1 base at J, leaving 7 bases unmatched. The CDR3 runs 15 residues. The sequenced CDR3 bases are TGCGCCAGCAGGCGTACGGGACTAGCTTCCTACGAG. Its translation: CASRRTGLASYE. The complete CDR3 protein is CASRRTGLASYEQYF.

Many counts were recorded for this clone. CDR3 loop: CSARPAGRTGELFF. The sequenced part of the CDR3 DNA is TGCAGTGCGCGCCCGGCGGGGAGAACCGGGGAG. The chain recombines TRBV20-1 with TRBJ2-2; D might be TRBD2 (6 bases). The observed sequence ends 3 residues before the CDR3 terminus, with the missing tail filled in from the germline J gene. Germline-derived CDR1 and CDR2 are DFQATT and SNEGSKA (reference sequence). V was trimmed by 6 bases and J by 5 bases, leaving 16 bases between them. This CDR3 spans 14 amino acids.